Listed here is a single T cell receptor (beta chain). The target antigen is unknown. V was clipped by 4 bases and J by 14 bases, with 18 bases between them. Germline values: CDR1 SEHNR, CDR2 FQNEAQ (reference sequence). The CDR3 loop spans 13 amino acids. This record belongs to a study of post-analysis software for immune sequencing data. Regarding the study as a whole: Patients with multiple sclerosis recorded significantly lower normalized Chao1 diversity than controls, the study found. Five or six TRBV segments were more frequent in patients than controls; TRBV5-6, TRBV5-1 and TRBV20-1 belonged to this group.

TCR beta cDNA libraries had unique molecular identifiers. With about 0.95 to 11 million T cells as the source, some 500,000 cDNA molecules resulted. TCRdb reprocessed the PCR reads via MiXCR and lists one record per CDR3 protein. Among around 700,000 distinct CDR3 sequences listed, 55% to 70% were seen once. The source is a girl aged 2-9 years with multiple sclerosis. Material for sequencing was blood. The chain joins TRBV7-9 to TRBJ2-1; maybe TRBD2 (7 bases). The CDR3 protein is CASSSPGSGGKFF. The CDR3 DNA is TGTGCCAGCAGCTCACCGGGATCGGGGGGCAAGTTCTTC.